The clone carrying this T cell receptor (beta chain) was observed many times. Its antigen is currently unknown. These data are taken from a study of T-cell reconstitution after alpha-beta-depleted transplantation in children. During its preparation, the TCRbeta library received unique molecular identifiers. TCRdb passed the PCR reads through MiXCR, listing each CDR3 protein once. The repertoire consists of tens of thousands of distinct CDR3 sequences, with approximately 5% occurring once and the leading ten covering approximately 17%. General observations from the study: Reportedly, roughly two months post-transplant, alpha-beta T cells arose from several hundred expanded graft clones. The study traced high day-60 TCRbeta diversity in some patients to surviving recipient T cells and thymic progenitors. After one year, T-cell counts and TCRbeta diversity mostly came from new T cells.

The starting material was PBMCs, mostly from graft donor cells, obtained 180 days after TCRalphabeta/CD19-depleted stem cell transplant. This receptor was identified in a boy in the first two years of life who had a stem cell transplant for acute myeloid leukemia, so the T cells may come from the graft donor.

CDR3 DNA: TGTGCCAGCAGCTTTGGGACCCTCACCGGGGAGCTGTTTTTT. Translation gives CASSFGTLTGELFF. This chain uses TRBV7-3 with TRBJ2-2; D tentatively reads TRBD1 or TRBD2 (5 bases each). V lost 3 bases, J lost 4 bases, and 9 bases lay in between. The CDR3 length is 14 residues. CDR1 and CDR2 from the germline V gene are SGHTA and FQGTGA. Together with reference TRBV7-3 and TRBJ2-2, the CDR3 gives the full variable domain: GAGVSQTPSNKVTEKGKYVELRCDPISGHTALYWYRQSLGQGPEFLIYFQGTGAADDSGLPNDRFFAVRPEGSVSTLKIQRTERGDSAVYLCASSFGTLTGELFFGEGSRLTVL.